This record looks at one TCR beta chain sequence and its context. The data belong to a study of blood T cell repertoires in COVID-19. On the study more broadly: The samples span acute and convalescent COVID-19 from the United States, Italy and Spain. T cells, B-cell-depleted T cells, or PBMCs provided the cDNA or gDNA that served as material.

One Seattle source followed patients from active infection through their disease course. Per the original methods: Nucleated cell number was recorded as an estimate derived from reference gene primer amplification. TCRdb keeps only in-frame clones here, not all; method: immunoSEQ multiplex PCR. Clone size and V and J calls were adopted from that table, with D and trimming inferred from the DNA. This table holds approximately 300,000 clones, 85% to 90% found once. This TCR was recovered from a woman aged 25 to 39 with COVID-19, enrolled during active disease. The sequenced sample consisted of peripheral blood.

The CDR3 DNA sequence: TGTGCCAGCAGCCCTTCTATGGGGTGGGAGAATGGCTACACCTTC. Protein product: CASSPSMGWENGYTF. The chain uses TRBV7-9 and TRBJ1-2; D is ambiguous. The germline CDR1 and CDR2 sequences are SEHNR and FQNEAQ (reference sequence). The CDR3 is made up of 15 amino acids. V lost 5 bases, J lost 6 bases, and 19 bases lay in between.